One sample yielded the 6 T cell receptor beta chains listed below, sequenced in a study of OX40 agonist ivuxolimab in advanced cancers. The library relied on the immunoSEQ multiplex PCR assay. As stored in TCRdb, this immuneACCESS dataset retains in-frame rearrangements with V and J assigned. A fraction of the clones does not appear; measured against another copy, unresolved V genes explain less than half of the discrepancy, and the remainder lacks a known reason. Across this sample there are tens of thousands of clones, with over 80% seen only once. The ten largest clones add up to under 2% of the sample. The input for sequencing was CD4+ or CD8+ T cells sorted from blood, taken in a trial of the OX40 agonist ivuxolimab. These receptors all stem from an adult with an advanced solid tumor such as melanoma, head and neck, liver or kidney cancer.

The V gene is TRBV28, the J gene TRBJ2-2; possibly TRBD2 for D (5 bases). V lost 4 bases, J lost 7 bases, and 13 bases lay in between. CDR1 is MDHEN, CDR2 SYDVKM, per germline. CDR3 size: 14 residues. The CDR3 sequence is CASSSPLGSGELFF. CDR3 coding DNA: TGTGCCAGCAGTTCCCCCCTAGGGAGCGGGGAGCTGTTTTTT.

The V call is TRBV2, the J call TRBJ2-7; maybe TRBD1 (5 bases). The germline V and J ends were trimmed by 8 bases and 0 bases, with 14 bases remaining between them. Germline V gene data show CDR1 as SNHLY and CDR2 as FYNNEI. The CDR3 loop spans 14 amino acids. CDR3 sequence: CASSARQSSYEQYF. In DNA form, the CDR3 reads TGTGCCAGCTCCGCCCGACAGAGCTCCTACGAGCAGTACTTC.

This sequence joins TRBV30 and TRBJ1-2; D unresolved. The V gene lost 4 bases and the J gene lost 3 bases, with 12 bases spanning the gap. The length of the CDR3 is 13 residues. The V gene's germline CDR1 is GTSNPN and CDR2 SVGIG (reference sequence). CDR3 region: CAWNRFRYYGYTF. CDR3 coding DNA: TGTGCCTGGAATCGTTTTCGGTACTATGGCTACACCTTC.

J is TRBJ2-3 and V is TRBV7-2; D unresolved. Looked up from germline, CDR1 is SGHTA and CDR2 is FQGNSA. This CDR3 region has 11 residues. V was pared by 3 bases and J by 6 bases, with 4 bases between. Here the CDR3 reads CASSFSDTQYF. CDR3 sequence (DNA): TGTGCCAGCAGCTTTAGTGATACGCAGTATTTT.

The genes are TRBV28 and TRBJ2-7; D could derive from TRBD1 or TRBD2 (5 bases each). V dropped 8 bases and J dropped 3 bases, with 20 bases sitting between them. The CDR3 covers 15 residues. The germline CDR1 and CDR2 sequences are MDHEN and SYDVKM. The CDR3 coding sequence is TGTGCCAGCCTCGATTCCGGGACCCTAAACTACGAGCAGTACTTC. Translated, it gives CASLDSGTLNYEQYF.

J is TRBJ2-1 and V is TRBV20-1; 7 bases line up with TRBD1. Germline CDR1 and CDR2: DFQATT and SNEGSKA (reference sequence). The CDR3 consists of 11 residues. CDR3 protein: CSSDRVDEQFF. DNA for the CDR3: TGCAGCTCAGACAGGGTTGATGAGCAGTTCTTC.